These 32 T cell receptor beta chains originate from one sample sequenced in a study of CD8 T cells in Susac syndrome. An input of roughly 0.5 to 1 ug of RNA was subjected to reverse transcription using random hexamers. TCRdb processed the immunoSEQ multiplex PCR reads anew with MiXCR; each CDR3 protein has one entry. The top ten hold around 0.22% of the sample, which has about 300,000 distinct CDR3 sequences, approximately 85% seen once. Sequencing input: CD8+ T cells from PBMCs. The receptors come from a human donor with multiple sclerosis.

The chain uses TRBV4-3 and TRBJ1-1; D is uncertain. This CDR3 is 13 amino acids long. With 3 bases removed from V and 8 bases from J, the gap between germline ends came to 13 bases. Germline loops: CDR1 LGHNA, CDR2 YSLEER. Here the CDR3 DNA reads TGCGCCAGCAGCCAGGGTGTGTACGTAGAAGCTTTCTTT. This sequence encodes CASSQGVYVEAFF.

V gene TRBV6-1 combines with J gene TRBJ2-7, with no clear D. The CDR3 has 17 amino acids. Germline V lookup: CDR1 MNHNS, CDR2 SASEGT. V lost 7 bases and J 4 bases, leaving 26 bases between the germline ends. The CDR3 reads CASNDNPRNPPEYEQYF. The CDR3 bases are TGTGCCAGCAATGACAACCCTCGAAACCCTCCGGAATACGAGCAGTACTTC.

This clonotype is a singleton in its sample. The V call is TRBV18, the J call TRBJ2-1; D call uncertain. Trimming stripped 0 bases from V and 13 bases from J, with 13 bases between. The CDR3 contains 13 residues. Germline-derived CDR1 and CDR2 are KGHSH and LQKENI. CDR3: CASSPPGTAEQFF. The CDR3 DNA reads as TGTGCCAGCTCACCACCGGGTACGGCGGAACAGTTCTTC. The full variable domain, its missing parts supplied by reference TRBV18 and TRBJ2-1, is NAGVMQNPRHLVRRRGQEARLRCSPMKGHSHVYWYRQLPEEGLKFMVYLQKENIIDESGMPKERFSAEFPKEGPSILRIQQVVRGDSAAYFCASSPPGTAEQFFGPGTRLTVL.

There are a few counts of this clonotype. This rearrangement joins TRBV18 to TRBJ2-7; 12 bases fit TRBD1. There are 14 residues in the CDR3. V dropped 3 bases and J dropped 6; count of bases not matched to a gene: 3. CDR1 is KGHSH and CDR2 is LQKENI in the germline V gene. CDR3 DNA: TGTGCCAGCTCACCGGGACAGGGGGCGGTCGAGCAGTACTTC. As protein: CASSPGQGAVEQYF.

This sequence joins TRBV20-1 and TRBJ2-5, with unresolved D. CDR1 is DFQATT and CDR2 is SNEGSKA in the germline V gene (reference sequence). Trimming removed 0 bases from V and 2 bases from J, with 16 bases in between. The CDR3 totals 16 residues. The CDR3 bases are TGCAGTGCTAGAGATCCACGACCCGGGCCACAAGAGACCCAGTACTTC. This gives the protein CSARDPRPGPQETQYF.

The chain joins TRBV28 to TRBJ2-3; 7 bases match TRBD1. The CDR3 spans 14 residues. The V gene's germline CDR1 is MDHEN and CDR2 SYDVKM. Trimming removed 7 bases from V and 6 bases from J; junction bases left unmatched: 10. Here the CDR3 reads CASISYRGGDTQYF. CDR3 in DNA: TGTGCCAGCATAAGTTACAGGGGTGGCGATACGCAGTATTTT.

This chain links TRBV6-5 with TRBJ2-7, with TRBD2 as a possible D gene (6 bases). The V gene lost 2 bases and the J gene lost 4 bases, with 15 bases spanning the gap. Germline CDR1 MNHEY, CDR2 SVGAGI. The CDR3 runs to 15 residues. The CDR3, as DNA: TGTGCCAGCAGTTACGACGGCGGGGACGGATACGAGCAGTACTTC. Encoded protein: CASSYDGGDGYEQYF.

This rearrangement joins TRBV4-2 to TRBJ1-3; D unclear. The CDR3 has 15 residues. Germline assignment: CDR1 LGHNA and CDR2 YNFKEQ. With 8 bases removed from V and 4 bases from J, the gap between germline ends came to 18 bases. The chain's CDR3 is CASESLPHGGNTIYF. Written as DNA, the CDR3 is TGTGCCAGCGAATCACTTCCCCACGGCGGAAACACCATATATTTT.

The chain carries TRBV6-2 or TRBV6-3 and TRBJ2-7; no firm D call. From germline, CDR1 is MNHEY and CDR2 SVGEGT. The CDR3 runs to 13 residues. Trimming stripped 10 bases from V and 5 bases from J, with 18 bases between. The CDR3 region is CATLTPPAHEQYF. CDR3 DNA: TGTGCCACCCTAACGCCCCCCGCCCACGAGCAGTACTTC.

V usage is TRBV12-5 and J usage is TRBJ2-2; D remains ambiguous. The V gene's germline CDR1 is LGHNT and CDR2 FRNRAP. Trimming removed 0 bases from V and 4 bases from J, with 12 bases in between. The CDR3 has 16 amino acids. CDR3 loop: CASGLVFGDSTGELFF. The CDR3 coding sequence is TGTGCTAGTGGTTTGGTTTTTGGGGATAGCACCGGGGAGCTGTTTTTT.

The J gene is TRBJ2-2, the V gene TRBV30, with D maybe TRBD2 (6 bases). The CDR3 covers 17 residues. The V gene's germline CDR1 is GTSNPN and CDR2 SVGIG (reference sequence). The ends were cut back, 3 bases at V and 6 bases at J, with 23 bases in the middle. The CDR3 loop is CAWRSLGDWEGAGELFF. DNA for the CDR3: TGTGCCTGGAGGTCACTCGGGGACTGGGAAGGGGCCGGGGAGCTGTTTTTT. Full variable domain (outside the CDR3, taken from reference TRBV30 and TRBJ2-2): SQTIHQWPATLVQPVGSPLSLECTVEGTSNPNLYWYRQAAGRGLQLLFYSVGIGQISSEVPQNLSASRPQDRQFILSSKKLLLSDSGFYLCAWRSLGDWEGAGELFFGEGSRLTVL.

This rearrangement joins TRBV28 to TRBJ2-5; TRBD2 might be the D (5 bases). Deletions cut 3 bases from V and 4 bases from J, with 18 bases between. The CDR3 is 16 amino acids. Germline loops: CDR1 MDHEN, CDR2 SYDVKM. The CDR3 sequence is CASSLWGSVLRETQYF. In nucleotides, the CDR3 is TGTGCCAGCAGTTTGTGGGGTAGCGTACTCCGAGAGACCCAGTACTTC.

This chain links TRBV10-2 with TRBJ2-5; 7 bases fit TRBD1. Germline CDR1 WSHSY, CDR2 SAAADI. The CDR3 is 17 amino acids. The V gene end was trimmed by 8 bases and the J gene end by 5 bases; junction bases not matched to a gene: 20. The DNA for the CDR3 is TGCGCCAGCTCTCTCTTTGTCGGGACAGAACTCCCGGAGACCCAGTACTTC. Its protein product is CASSLFVGTELPETQYF.

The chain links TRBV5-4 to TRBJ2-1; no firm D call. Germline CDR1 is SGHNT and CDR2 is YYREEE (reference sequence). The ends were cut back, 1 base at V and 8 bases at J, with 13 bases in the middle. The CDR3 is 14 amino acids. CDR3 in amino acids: CASSLKEASHEQFF. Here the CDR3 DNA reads TGTGCCAGCAGCTTGAAAGAGGCGTCGCATGAGCAGTTCTTC.

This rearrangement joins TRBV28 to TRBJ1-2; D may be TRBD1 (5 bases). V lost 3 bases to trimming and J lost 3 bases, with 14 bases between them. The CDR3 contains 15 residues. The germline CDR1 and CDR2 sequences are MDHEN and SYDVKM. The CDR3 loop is CASSFLLRGHYGYTF. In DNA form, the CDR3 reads TGTGCCAGCAGTTTCCTTCTAAGGGGCCACTATGGCTACACCTTC.

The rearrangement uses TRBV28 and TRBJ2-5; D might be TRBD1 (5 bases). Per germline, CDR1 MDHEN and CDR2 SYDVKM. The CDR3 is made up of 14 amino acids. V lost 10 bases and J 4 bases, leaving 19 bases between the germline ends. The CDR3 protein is CATAREPTRETQYF. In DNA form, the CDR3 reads TGTGCCACCGCCAGGGAACCAACCAGAGAGACCCAGTACTTC.

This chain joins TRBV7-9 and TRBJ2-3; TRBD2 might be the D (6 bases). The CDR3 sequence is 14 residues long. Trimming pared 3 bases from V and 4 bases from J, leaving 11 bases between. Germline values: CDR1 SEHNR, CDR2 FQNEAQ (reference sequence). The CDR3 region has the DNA TGTGCCAGCAGCTTCCAGCGGGTCCCAGATACGCAGTATTTT. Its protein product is CASSFQRVPDTQYF.

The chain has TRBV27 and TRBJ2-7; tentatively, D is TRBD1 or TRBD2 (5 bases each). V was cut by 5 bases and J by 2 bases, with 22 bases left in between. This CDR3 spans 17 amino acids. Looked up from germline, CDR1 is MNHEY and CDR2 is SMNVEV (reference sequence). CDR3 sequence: CASSPFGAATYTYEQYF. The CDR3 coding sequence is TGTGCCAGCAGTCCGTTCGGGGCAGCCACCTATACCTACGAGCAGTACTTC.

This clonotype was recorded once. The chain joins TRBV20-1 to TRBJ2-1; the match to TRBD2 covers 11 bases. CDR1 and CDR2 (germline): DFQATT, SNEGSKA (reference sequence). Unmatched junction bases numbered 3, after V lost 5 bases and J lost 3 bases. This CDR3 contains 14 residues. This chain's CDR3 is CSAVGLADYNEQFF. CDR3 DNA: TGCAGTGCTGTGGGACTAGCGGACTACAATGAGCAGTTCTTC.

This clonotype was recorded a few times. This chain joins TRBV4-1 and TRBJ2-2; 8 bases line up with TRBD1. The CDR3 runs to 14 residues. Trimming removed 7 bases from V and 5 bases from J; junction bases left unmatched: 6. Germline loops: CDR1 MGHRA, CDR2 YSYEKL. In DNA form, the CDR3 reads TGCGCCAGCACCCGGACAGGGTTAACCGGGGAGCTGTTTTTT. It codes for CASTRTGLTGELFF.

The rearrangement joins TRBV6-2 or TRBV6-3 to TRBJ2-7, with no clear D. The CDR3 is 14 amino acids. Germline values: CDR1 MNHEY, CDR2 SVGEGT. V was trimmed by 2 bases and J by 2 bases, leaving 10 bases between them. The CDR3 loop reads CASSYVGETYEQYF. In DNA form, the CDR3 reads TGTGCCAGCAGTTACGTCGGAGAGACCTACGAGCAGTACTTC.

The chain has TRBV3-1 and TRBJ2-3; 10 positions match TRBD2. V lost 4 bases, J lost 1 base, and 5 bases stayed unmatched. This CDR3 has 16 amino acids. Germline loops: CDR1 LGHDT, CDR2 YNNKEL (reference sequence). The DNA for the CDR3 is TGTGCCAGCAGCCCCACCGGGACTAGCGGCACAGATACGCAGTATTTT. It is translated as CASSPTGTSGTDTQYF.

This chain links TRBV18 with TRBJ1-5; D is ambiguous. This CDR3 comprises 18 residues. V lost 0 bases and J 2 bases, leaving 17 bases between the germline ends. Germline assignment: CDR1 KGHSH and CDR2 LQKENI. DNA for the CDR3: TGTGCCAGCTCACCACCAGGAGTCTTCCAGAGGGGCAATCAGCCCCAGCATTTT. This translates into CASSPPGVFQRGNQPQHF.

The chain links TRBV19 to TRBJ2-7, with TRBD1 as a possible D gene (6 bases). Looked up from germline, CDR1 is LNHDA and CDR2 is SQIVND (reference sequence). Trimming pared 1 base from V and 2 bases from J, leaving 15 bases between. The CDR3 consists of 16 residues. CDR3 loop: CASSIGSGQSTYEQYF. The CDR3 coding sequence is TGTGCCAGTAGTATAGGCTCAGGACAGTCAACCTACGAGCAGTACTTC.

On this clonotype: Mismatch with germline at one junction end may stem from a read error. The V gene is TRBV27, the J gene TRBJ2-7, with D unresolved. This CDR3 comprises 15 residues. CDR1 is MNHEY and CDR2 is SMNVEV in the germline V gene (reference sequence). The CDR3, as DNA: TGTGCCAGCAGTTTATCGCAGTATACTTCCTACGGGCAGTACTTC. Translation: CASSLSQYTSYGQYF.

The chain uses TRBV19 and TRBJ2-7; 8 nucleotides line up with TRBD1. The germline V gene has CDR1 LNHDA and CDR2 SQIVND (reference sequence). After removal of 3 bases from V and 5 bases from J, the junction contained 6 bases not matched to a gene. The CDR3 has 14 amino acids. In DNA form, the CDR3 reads TGTGCCAGTAGTATCGCAGGGGGCGTCCACGAGCAGTACTTC. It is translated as CASSIAGGVHEQYF.

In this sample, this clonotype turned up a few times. CDR3 residues: CASSLTTGANYGYTF. The CDR3, as DNA: TGTGCCAGCAGCTTGACGACAGGGGCCAACTATGGCTACACCTTC. The rearrangement links TRBV5-4 to TRBJ1-2, with 8 bases fitting TRBD1. This CDR3 contains 15 residues. Germline V CDR1 and CDR2: SGHNT, YYREEE (reference sequence). J was trimmed by 2 bases and V by 1 base; bases with no gene match: 4.

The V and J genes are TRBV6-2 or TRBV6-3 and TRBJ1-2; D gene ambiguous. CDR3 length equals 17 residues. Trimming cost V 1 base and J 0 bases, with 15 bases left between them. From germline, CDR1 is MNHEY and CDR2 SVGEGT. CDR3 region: CASSYFVGVITNYGYTF. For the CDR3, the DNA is TGTGCCAGCAGTTACTTCGTTGGGGTAATCACTAACTATGGCTACACCTTC.

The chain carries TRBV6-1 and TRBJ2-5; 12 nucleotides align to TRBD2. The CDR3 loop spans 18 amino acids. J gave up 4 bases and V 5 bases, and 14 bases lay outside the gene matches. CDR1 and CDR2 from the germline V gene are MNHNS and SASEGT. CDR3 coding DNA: TGTGCCAGCAGTCCCAACCCACGACTAGCGGGAGTCGGAGAGACCCAGTACTTC. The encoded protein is CASSPNPRLAGVGETQYF.

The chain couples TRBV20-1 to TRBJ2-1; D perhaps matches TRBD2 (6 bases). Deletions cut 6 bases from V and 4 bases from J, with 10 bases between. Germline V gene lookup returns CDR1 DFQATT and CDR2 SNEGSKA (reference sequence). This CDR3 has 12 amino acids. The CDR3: CSAPLAYNEQFF. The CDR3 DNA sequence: TGCAGTGCCCCTCTAGCGTACAATGAGCAGTTCTTC.

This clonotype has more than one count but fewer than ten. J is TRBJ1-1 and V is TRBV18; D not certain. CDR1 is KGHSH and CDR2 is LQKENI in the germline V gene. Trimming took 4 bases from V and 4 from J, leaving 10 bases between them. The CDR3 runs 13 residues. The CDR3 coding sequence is TGTGCCAGCTCACAGGAGGGAGGCACTGAAGCTTTCTTT. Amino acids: CASSQEGGTEAFF. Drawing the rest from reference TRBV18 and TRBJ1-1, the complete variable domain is NAGVMQNPRHLVRRRGQEARLRCSPMKGHSHVYWYRQLPEEGLKFMVYLQKENIIDESGMPKERFSAEFPKEGPSILRIQQVVRGDSAAYFCASSQEGGTEAFFGQGTRLTVV.

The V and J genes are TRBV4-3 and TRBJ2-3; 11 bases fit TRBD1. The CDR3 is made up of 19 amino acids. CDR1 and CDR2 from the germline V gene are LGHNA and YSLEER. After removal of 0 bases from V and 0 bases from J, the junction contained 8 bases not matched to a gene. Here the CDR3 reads CASSQDGTGGQSSTDTQYF. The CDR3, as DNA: TGCGCCAGCAGCCAAGATGGGACAGGGGGGCAATCTAGCACAGATACGCAGTATTTT.